The 30 T cell receptor beta chains presented below share a single source sample, sequenced in a study of Graves' ophthalmopathy and Graves' hyperthyroidism. Beta-chain TCR CDR3 regions were amplified from RNA transcripts. An initial RT-PCR round employing HTBI primers preceded a second-round multiplex PCR. TCRdb independently ran MiXCR on the multiplex PCR reads; one entry per CDR3 protein. Of a few hundred thousand distinct CDR3 sequences listed, 15% to 17% are singletons. The sequenced sample was peripheral blood. The source of these receptors is a woman between 18 and 30 years old with stable Graves' hyperthyroidism.

This clonotype was recorded at least ten times. The chain is built from TRBV4-1 and TRBJ1-2, with unresolved D. This CDR3 has 15 residues. The germline CDR1 and CDR2 sequences are MGHRA and YSYEKL. V gave up 1 base and J gave up 2 bases, with 11 bases separating them. The CDR3: CASSQGSGKNYGYTF. The CDR3 DNA sequence: TGCGCCAGCAGCCAAGGTTCTGGGAAGAACTATGGCTACACCTTC.

This clonotype was counted many times. The chain links TRBV27 to TRBJ1-1; possible D gene TRBD1, 6 bases. V shed 4 bases and J shed 3 bases, with 9 bases lying between them. The germline CDR1 and CDR2 sequences are MNHEY and SMNVEV (reference sequence). The CDR3 is 13 amino acids. Here the CDR3 DNA reads TGTGCCAGCAGTTACAGGACAGACACTGAAGCTTTCTTT. This codes for CASSYRTDTEAFF.

This clonotype showed up many times. The CDR3 nucleotides are TGTGCCAGCAGTTTAGAAGGGAGGGGCGGTGGCTACACCTTC. Translated, it gives CASSLEGRGGGYTF. The V and J genes are TRBV12-3 or TRBV12-4 and TRBJ1-2; weak D call: TRBD1 (5 bases). Trimming removed 1 base from V and 7 bases from J, with 13 bases in between. This CDR3 has 14 residues.

This clonotype was counted many times. This chain uses TRBV12-3 or TRBV12-4 with TRBJ2-2; D unclear. The CDR3 length is 13 residues. Trimming removed 5 bases at V and 7 bases at J, with 11 bases between. CDR3 sequence reads: CASSDLPIGELFF. The CDR3 DNA reads as TGTGCCAGCAGTGACCTCCCTATCGGGGAGCTGTTTTTT.

There are many counts of this clonotype. The J gene is TRBJ1-2, the V gene TRBV12-3 or TRBV12-4; TRBD1 aligns across 10 bases. CDR3 size: 14 residues. V was pared by 5 bases and J by 6 bases, with 6 bases of the junction left unmatched. For the CDR3, the DNA is TGTGCCAGCAGTCCCGACAGGGGGCAAAATGGCTACACCTTC. Translation gives CASSPDRGQNGYTF.

This clonotype occurred many times. CDR3 amino acids: CASSVDSYGYTF. CDR3 nucleotides: TGTGCCAGCAGTGTAGACAGCTATGGCTACACCTTC. This chain joins TRBV6-1 and TRBJ1-2, with D possibly matching TRBD1 (5 bases). The CDR3 length is 12 residues. The ends were cut back, 4 bases at V and 4 bases at J, with 7 bases in the middle. Germline CDR1 and CDR2: MNHNS and SASEGT.

This clonotype was observed a handful of times. The V gene is TRBV6-1, the J gene TRBJ2-2, with 7 bases identical to TRBD2. This CDR3 is built from 17 residues. Germline trimming cut 7 bases from V and 4 bases from J; bases unmatched to any gene: 15. Germline CDR1 reads MNHNS; CDR2 reads SASEGT. The DNA of the CDR3 is TGTGCCAGCATCCCCCCCTCGGGGGGTCCCCCCACCGGGGAGCTGTTTTTT. Amino acids: CASIPPSGGPPTGELFF.

At least ten counts were recorded for this clonotype. The genes are TRBV11-2 and TRBJ2-7; TRBD1 matches at 8 bases. The germline V gene encodes CDR1 SGHAT and CDR2 FQNNGV. The V gene end was trimmed by 7 bases and the J gene end by 6 bases; junction bases not matched to a gene: 11. This CDR3 is 14 amino acids long. This CDR3 is CASTLGYGTGEQYF. CDR3 nucleotide sequence: TGTGCCAGCACCTTGGGATATGGGACAGGCGAGCAGTACTTC.

The sample holds a few counts of this clonotype. J is TRBJ1-3 and V is TRBV20-1, with 7 bases fitting TRBD1. Trimming cost V 0 bases and J 8 bases; bases outside gene matches: 10. This CDR3 region has 15 residues. Per the germline V gene, CDR1 is DFQATT and CDR2 is SNEGSKA (reference sequence). The CDR3 reads CSARDPAAGGYTIYF. CDR3 DNA: TGCAGTGCTAGAGACCCCGCGGCAGGGGGATACACCATATATTTT.

Many counts were recorded for this clonotype. The chain joins TRBV19 to TRBJ1-1, with 7 positions matching TRBD1. CDR1 and CDR2 (germline): LNHDA, SQIVND (reference sequence). The V and J ends lost 6 bases and 6 bases, in that order; junction bases with no gene match: 10. CDR3 length equals 14 residues. The CDR3 loop is CASRVTGRGAEAFF. CDR3 sequence (DNA): TGTGCCAGTAGAGTGACAGGGAGGGGAGCTGAAGCTTTCTTT.

In this sample, this clonotype turned up a few times. The chain links TRBV3-1 to TRBJ2-2; a weak D match, TRBD1 (6 bases). Per germline, CDR1 LGHDT and CDR2 YNNKEL (reference sequence). This CDR3 spans 14 amino acids. Trimming removed 5 bases at V and 5 bases at J, with 12 bases between. CDR3 nucleotides: TGTGCCAGCAGCGGCGCAGGGGTGACCGGGGAGCTGTTTTTT. It translates to CASSGAGVTGELFF.

In its sample, this clonotype was seen many times. CDR3 sequence reads: CASSLRGLYIYEQYF. CDR3 in DNA: TGTGCCAGCAGTTTAAGGGGGTTATACATCTACGAGCAGTACTTC. The V call is TRBV12-3 or TRBV12-4, the J call TRBJ2-7; D possibly corresponds to TRBD1 (6 bases). Trimming left V 2 bases short and J 3 bases short, with 14 bases between. The CDR3 has 15 residues.

This clonotype was counted many times. This chain uses TRBV24-1 with TRBJ1-5; 9 bases line up with TRBD1. CDR1 is KGHDR and CDR2 is SFDVKD in the germline V gene. The CDR3 contains 15 residues. The V segment lost 2 bases and the J segment 5 bases; nucleotides outside the gene matches: 3. The CDR3 here is CATSDSRDRDQPQHF. The CDR3 nucleotides read TGTGCCACCAGTGATTCCCGGGACAGGGATCAGCCCCAGCATTTT.

The chain employs TRBV5-1 and TRBJ1-2; D is perhaps TRBD1 (5 bases). From germline, CDR1 is SGHRS and CDR2 YFSETQ. Trimming removed 0 bases at V and 1 base at J, with 10 bases between. CDR3 length equals 15 residues. CDR3 amino acids: CASSLVPGLNYGYTF. Written as DNA, the CDR3 is TGCGCCAGCAGCTTGGTTCCAGGGCTTAACTATGGCTACACCTTC.

There are many counts of this clonotype. The gene calls are TRBV6-1 and TRBJ1-1; possibly TRBD1 for D (5 bases). Deletions cut 11 bases from V and 0 bases from J, with 13 bases between. CDR3 length: 13 residues. Looked up from germline, CDR1 is MNHNS and CDR2 is SASEGT. CDR3 nucleotide sequence: TGTGCCGCCGGGGGGACTTTGAACACTGAAGCTTTCTTT. Protein sequence: CAAGGTLNTEAFF.

This clonotype was counted between two and nine times. The CDR3 nucleotides are TGTGCCAGCTCACGACTGACAGGGACCACCTACGAGCAGTACTTC. Translated: CASSRLTGTTYEQYF. The chain employs TRBV18 and TRBJ2-7; 7 bases align to TRBD1. Germline assignment: CDR1 KGHSH and CDR2 LQKENI. CDR3 length equals 15 residues. V shed 4 bases, J shed 2 bases, and the junction held 8 bases outside the gene matches.

This clonotype was seen a few times. One base away lies a much larger clone, so this may be a sequencing read error. The chain joins TRBV10-1 to TRBJ2-7; TRBD1 might be the D (5 bases). Deletions cut 6 bases from V and 5 bases from J, with 17 bases between. CDR1 is WNHNN, CDR2 SYGVQD, per germline (reference sequence). This CDR3 region has 14 residues. CDR3 in amino acids: CASSAPRQNHEQYV. The CDR3 bases are TGCGCCAGCAGCGCCCCGCGACAGAACCACGAGCAGTACGTC.

The table lists this clonotype with many counts. This sequence joins TRBV6-2 or TRBV6-3 and TRBJ1-2; D is uncertain. CDR1 is MNHEY and CDR2 is SVGEGT in the germline V gene. This CDR3 comprises 11 residues. The V and J ends lost 5 bases and 4 bases respectively, with 5 bases between them. The DNA of the CDR3 is TGTGCCAGCAGTAATGGCTATGGCTACACCTTC. It codes for CASSNGYGYTF.

This clonotype appeared many times. The rearrangement joins TRBV24-1 to TRBJ2-7; TRBD1 matches at 9 bases. CDR3 length: 13 amino acids. The junction had 8 bases not matched to a gene; V was cut back by 11 bases and J by 4 bases. Germline V gene data show CDR1 as KGHDR and CDR2 as SFDVKD. CDR3 in DNA: TGTGCCAAACAGGGGGCAATGTCTTACGAGCAGTACTTC. Translation: CAKQGAMSYEQYF.

This clonotype was seen only a few times. The V call is TRBV18, the J call TRBJ2-7, with TRBD1 matching 8 bases. Losses at the gene ends were 3 bases for V and 0 bases for J; bases not matched to a gene: 7. There are 16 residues in the CDR3. CDR1 and CDR2 (germline): KGHSH, LQKENI. CDR3: CASSPHPGTGSYEQYF. CDR3 nucleotides: TGTGCCAGCTCACCGCACCCCGGGACAGGCTCCTACGAGCAGTACTTC.

This clonotype was counted many times. This sequence joins TRBV7-2 and TRBJ2-5; 8 positions agree with TRBD1. The germline V gene has CDR1 SGHTA and CDR2 FQGNSA. The V and J ends lost 2 bases and 5 bases, in that order; junction bases with no gene match: 7. CDR3 length equals 15 residues. This CDR3 is CASSLFQGAGETQYF. CDR3 sequence (DNA): TGTGCCAGCAGCTTATTTCAGGGGGCGGGGGAGACCCAGTACTTC. Based on the CDR3 plus reference TRBV7-2 and TRBJ2-5, the full variable domain is GAGVSQSPSNKVTEKGKDVELRCDPISGHTALYWYRQSLGQGLEFLIYFQGNSAPDKSGLPSDRFSAERTGGSVSTLTIQRTQQEDSAVYLCASSLFQGAGETQYFGPGTRLLVL.

This clonotype showed up many times. The rearrangement uses TRBV6-1 and TRBJ1-1; 7 nucleotides agree with TRBD1. Germline CDR1 and CDR2: MNHNS and SASEGT. The CDR3 runs 14 residues. J gave up 1 base and V 7 bases, and 6 bases lay outside the gene matches. CDR3 sequence: CASTHRDRNTEAFF. In nucleotides, the CDR3 is TGTGCCAGCACCCACCGGGACAGGAACACTGAAGCTTTCTTT.

This clonotype was found many times. The chain carries TRBV19 and TRBJ1-1; a possible D gene is TRBD1 (6 bases). Deletions cut 5 bases from V and 8 bases from J, with 18 bases between. This CDR3 contains 14 residues. Germline V gene data show CDR1 as LNHDA and CDR2 as SQIVND (reference sequence). The CDR3 region is CASSEKGTGTEAFF. The CDR3, as DNA: TGTGCCAGTAGTGAAAAAGGGACCGGGACAGAAGCTTTCTTT.

This clonotype was observed at least ten times. V and J are TRBV28 and TRBJ2-7, with 7 bases matching TRBD1. The trim removed 5 bases at V and 0 bases at J, leaving 7 bases unmatched. Germline CDR1 and CDR2: MDHEN and SYDVKM. This CDR3 comprises 15 residues. The CDR3 sequence is CASSPQGYYSYEQYF. In nucleotides, the CDR3 is TGTGCCAGCAGTCCACAGGGGTACTACTCCTACGAGCAGTACTTC.

This clonotype was detected ten times or more. This rearrangement joins TRBV6-5 to TRBJ2-7; the match to TRBD2 covers 10 bases. J was trimmed by 7 bases and V by 2 bases; bases with no gene match: 11. Germline-derived CDR1 and CDR2 are MNHEY and SVGAGI. The CDR3 covers 16 residues. This chain's CDR3 is CASSYTRSGGAREQYF. Here the CDR3 DNA reads TGTGCCAGCAGTTACACCCGGAGCGGGGGGGCCCGAGAGCAGTACTTC.

This clonotype was recorded at least ten times. The V and J genes are TRBV11-2 and TRBJ2-5, with 7 nucleotides matching TRBD1. With 5 bases clipped from V and 5 bases from J, the junction kept 8 bases outside the gene matches. Per germline, CDR1 SGHAT and CDR2 FQNNGV. The CDR3 runs 14 residues. The CDR3 loop is CASSAVRGGETQYF. CDR3 nucleotide sequence: TGTGCCAGCAGCGCGGTTCGAGGGGGCGAGACCCAGTACTTC. The full variable domain, with the rest looked up from reference TRBV11-2 and TRBJ2-5, is EAGVAQSPRYKIIEKRQSVAFWCNPISGHATLYWYQQILGQGPKLLIQFQNNGVVDDSQLPKDRFSAERLKGVDSTLKIQPAKLEDSAVYLCASSAVRGGETQYFGPGTRLLVL.

This clonotype was seen many times. This rearrangement joins TRBV10-3 to TRBJ1-2, with 7 bases identical to TRBD1. V was clipped by 4 bases and J by 7 bases; unmatched bases: 6. The length of the CDR3 is 13 residues. CDR1 is ENHRY, CDR2 SYGVKD, per germline. The CDR3 spells CAISGQGASGYTF. CDR3 nucleotide sequence: TGTGCCATCAGTGGACAGGGTGCATCTGGCTACACCTTC.

At least ten counts were recorded for this clonotype. This rearrangement joins TRBV6-1 to TRBJ1-2; a possible D gene is TRBD1 (5 bases). Per the germline V gene, CDR1 is MNHNS and CDR2 is SASEGT. This CDR3 has 13 residues. The V and J ends lost 6 bases and 6 bases respectively, with 14 bases between them. The CDR3 DNA follows: TGTGCCAGCAGCCAATTACAGGACCATGGCTACACCTTC. This translates into CASSQLQDHGYTF.

This sequence joins TRBV7-9 and TRBJ2-7; TRBD2 matches at 14 bases. V shed 5 bases, J shed 2 bases, and the junction held 2 bases outside the gene matches. The CDR3 extends over 15 amino acids. CDR1 is SEHNR, CDR2 FQNEAQ, per germline (reference sequence). CDR3 in amino acids: CASSTGLAGAYEQYF. The CDR3 nucleotides read TGTGCCAGCAGCACGGGACTAGCGGGGGCCTACGAGCAGTACTTC.

At least ten counts were recorded for this clonotype. V gene TRBV19 combines with J gene TRBJ1-5; 7 bases fit TRBD1. CDR3 length: 14 amino acids. Losses at the gene ends were 4 bases for V and 6 bases for J; bases not matched to a gene: 6. CDR1 and CDR2 from the germline V gene are LNHDA and SQIVND (reference sequence). CDR3 sequence reads: CASSNDRAAQPQHF. The CDR3 coding sequence is TGTGCCAGTAGTAACGACAGGGCGGCTCAGCCCCAGCATTTT.